The sequence of this TCR beta chain was determined in a study of control samples from healthy donors and cancer patients. TCRdb keeps only in-frame clones here, not all; method: immunoSEQ multiplex PCR. The sample has 130,000 or so clones; 90% to 95% are singletons. CDR3 length: 16 amino acids. Germline lookup yields CDR1 LGHNA and CDR2 YSLEER. Trimming removed 0 bases at V and 3 bases at J, with 12 bases between. This sequence was found in a man aged 55-75 years with colorectal cancer. The chain links TRBV4-3 to TRBJ2-1, with D tentatively TRBD1 (6 bases). Sequencing was carried out using PBMCs. The CDR3: CASSQDRGQIYNEQFF. CDR3 nucleotide sequence: TGCGCCAGCAGCCAAGATCGTGGACAGATCTACAATGAGCAGTTCTTC.